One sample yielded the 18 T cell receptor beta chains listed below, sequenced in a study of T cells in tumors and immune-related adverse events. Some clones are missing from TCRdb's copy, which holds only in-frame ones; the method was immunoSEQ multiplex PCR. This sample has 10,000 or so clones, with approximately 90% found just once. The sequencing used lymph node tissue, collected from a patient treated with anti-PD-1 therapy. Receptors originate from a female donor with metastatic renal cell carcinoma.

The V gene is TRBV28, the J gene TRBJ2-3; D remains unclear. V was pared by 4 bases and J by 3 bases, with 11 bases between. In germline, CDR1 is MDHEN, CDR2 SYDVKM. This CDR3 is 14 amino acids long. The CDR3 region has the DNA TGTGCCAGCAGTTCCAGTACCCGGACAGATACGCAGTATTTT. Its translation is CASSSSTRTDTQYF.

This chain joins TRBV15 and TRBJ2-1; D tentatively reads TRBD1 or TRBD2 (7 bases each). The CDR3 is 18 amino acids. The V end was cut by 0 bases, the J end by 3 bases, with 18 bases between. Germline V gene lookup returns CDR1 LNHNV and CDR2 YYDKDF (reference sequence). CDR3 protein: CATSRDRAGDSSYNEQFF. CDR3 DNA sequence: TGTGCCACCAGCAGAGATCGGGCGGGGGACAGTAGCTACAATGAGCAGTTCTTC.

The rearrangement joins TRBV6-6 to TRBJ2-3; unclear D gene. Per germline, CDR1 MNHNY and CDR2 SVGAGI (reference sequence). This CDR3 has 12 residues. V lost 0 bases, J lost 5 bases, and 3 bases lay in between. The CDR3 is CASSYSKDTQYF. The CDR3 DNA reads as TGTGCCAGCAGTTACTCTAAAGATACGCAGTATTTT.

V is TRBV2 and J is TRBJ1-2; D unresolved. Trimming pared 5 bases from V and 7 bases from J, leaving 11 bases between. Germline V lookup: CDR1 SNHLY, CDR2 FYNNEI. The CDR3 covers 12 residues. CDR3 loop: CASSTAGFGYTF. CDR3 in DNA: TGTGCCAGCAGTACCGCCGGGTTTGGCTACACCTTC.

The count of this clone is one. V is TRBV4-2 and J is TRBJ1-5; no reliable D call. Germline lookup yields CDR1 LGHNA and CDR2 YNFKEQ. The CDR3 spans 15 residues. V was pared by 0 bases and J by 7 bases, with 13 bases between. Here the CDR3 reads CASSQEGRSRQPQHF. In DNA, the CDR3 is TGTGCCAGCAGCCAAGAAGGGCGGAGTCGACAGCCCCAGCATTTT.

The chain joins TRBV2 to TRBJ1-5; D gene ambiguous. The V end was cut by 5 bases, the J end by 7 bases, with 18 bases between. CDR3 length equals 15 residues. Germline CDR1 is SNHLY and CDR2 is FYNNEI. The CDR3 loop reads CASSTGLSPVQPQHF. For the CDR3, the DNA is TGTGCCAGCAGTACGGGTCTTAGTCCAGTGCAGCCCCAGCATTTT.

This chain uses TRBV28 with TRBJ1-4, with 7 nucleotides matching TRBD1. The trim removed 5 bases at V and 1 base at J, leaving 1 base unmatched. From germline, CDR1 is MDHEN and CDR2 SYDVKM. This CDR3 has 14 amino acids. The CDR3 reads CASSQGGTNEKLFF. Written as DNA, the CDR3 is TGTGCCAGCAGTCAGGGGGGAACTAATGAAAAACTGTTTTTT.

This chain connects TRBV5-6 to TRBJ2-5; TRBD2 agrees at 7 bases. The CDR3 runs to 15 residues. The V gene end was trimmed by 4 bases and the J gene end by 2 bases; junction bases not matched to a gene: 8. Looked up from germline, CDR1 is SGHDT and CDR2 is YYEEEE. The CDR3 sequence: CASSPGTTRQETQYF. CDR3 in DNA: TGTGCCAGCAGCCCGGGGACTACGAGACAAGAGACCCAGTACTTC.

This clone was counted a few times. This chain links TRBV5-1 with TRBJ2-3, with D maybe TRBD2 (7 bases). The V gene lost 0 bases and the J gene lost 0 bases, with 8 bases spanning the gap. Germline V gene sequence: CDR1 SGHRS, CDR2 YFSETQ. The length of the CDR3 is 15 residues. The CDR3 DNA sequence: TGCGCCAGCAGCTTGGAGGGGGGGAGCACAGATACGCAGTATTTT. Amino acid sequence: CASSLEGGSTDTQYF.

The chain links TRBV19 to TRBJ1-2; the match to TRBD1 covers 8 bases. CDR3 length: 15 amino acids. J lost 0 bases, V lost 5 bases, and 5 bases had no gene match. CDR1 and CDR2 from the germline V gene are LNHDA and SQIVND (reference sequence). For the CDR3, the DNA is TGTGCCAGTAGTGGAAAACAGGGGGCTAACTATGGCTACACCTTC. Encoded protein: CASSGKQGANYGYTF.

CDR3 bases: TGTGCCAGCAGCGCAGGTCCGGGGGGTTATAGGTCCCAGTACTTC. Translated: CASSAGPGGYRSQYF. The chain links TRBV2 to TRBJ2-5, with 7 positions matching TRBD2. V dropped 6 bases and J dropped 9; count of bases not matched to a gene: 16. This CDR3 has 15 amino acids. The germline gives CDR1 SNHLY, CDR2 FYNNEI. The variable domain in full, with the rest retrieved from reference TRBV2 and TRBJ2-5, is EPEVTQTPSHQVTQMGQEVILRCVPISNHLYFYWYRQILGQKVEFLVSFYNNEISEKSEIFDDQFSVERPDGSNFTLKIRSTKLEDSAMYFCASSAGPGGYRSQYFGPGTRLLVL.

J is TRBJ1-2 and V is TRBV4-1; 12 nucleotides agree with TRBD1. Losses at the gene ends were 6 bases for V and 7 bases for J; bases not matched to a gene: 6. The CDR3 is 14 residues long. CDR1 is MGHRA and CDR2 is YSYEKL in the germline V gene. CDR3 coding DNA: TGCGCCAGCAGTCCCGGGACAGGGGGCGTTGGCTACACCTTC. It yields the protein CASSPGTGGVGYTF.

DNA for the CDR3: TGTGCCAGCAGCCGTATTCCGGGACTAGCTGTCTACGAGCAGTACTTC. Amino acid sequence: CASSRIPGLAVYEQYF. The rearrangement joins TRBV7-2 to TRBJ2-7; 9 nucleotides align to TRBD2. This CDR3 contains 16 residues. V trimming: 5 bases; J trimming: 3 bases; junction bases outside the gene matches: 11. The germline V gene encodes CDR1 SGHTA and CDR2 FQGNSA.

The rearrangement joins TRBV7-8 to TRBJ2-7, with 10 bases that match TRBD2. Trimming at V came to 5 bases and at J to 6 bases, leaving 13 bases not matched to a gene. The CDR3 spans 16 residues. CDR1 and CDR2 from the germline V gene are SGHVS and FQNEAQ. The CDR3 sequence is CASSGRWSERGGEQYF. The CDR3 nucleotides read TGTGCCAGCAGCGGGAGATGGTCGGAGCGGGGGGGCGAGCAGTACTTC.

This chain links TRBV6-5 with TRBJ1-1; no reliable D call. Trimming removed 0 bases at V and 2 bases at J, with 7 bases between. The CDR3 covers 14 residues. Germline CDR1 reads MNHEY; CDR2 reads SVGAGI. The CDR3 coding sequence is TGTGCCAGCAGTTACTCGAATAGAAACACTGAAGCTTTCTTT. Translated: CASSYSNRNTEAFF.

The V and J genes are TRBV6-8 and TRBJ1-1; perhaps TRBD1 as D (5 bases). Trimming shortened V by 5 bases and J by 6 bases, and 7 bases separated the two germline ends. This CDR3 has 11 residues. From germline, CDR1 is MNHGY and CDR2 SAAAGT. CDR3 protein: CASSGAAEAFF. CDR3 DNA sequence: TGTGCCAGCAGTGGGGCAGCTGAAGCTTTCTTT.

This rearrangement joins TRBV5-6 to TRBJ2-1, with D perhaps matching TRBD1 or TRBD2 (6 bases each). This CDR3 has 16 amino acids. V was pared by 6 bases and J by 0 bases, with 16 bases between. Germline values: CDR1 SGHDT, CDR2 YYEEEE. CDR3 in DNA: TGTGCCAGCACCCCCTTAGCGGACAGCTCCTACAATGAGCAGTTCTTC. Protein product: CASTPLADSSYNEQFF. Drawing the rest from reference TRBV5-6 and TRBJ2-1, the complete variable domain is DAGVTQSPTHLIKTRGQQVTLRCSPKSGHDTVSWYQQALGQGPQFIFQYYEEEERQRGNFPDRFSGHQFPNYSSELNVNALLLGDSALYLCASTPLADSSYNEQFFGPGTRLTVL.

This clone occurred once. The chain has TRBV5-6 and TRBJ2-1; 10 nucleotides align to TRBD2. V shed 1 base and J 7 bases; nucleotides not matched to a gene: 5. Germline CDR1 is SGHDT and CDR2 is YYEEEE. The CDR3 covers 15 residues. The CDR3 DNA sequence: TGTGCCAGCAGCTTGACTGCAGCGGGGGGGAATGAGCAGTTCTTC. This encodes CASSLTAAGGNEQFF. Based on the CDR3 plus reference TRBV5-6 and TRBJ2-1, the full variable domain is DAGVTQSPTHLIKTRGQQVTLRCSPKSGHDTVSWYQQALGQGPQFIFQYYEEEERQRGNFPDRFSGHQFPNYSSELNVNALLLGDSALYLCASSLTAAGGNEQFFGPGTRLTVL.